This TCR beta chain was obtained from a study of blood T cell repertoires in COVID-19. Looking at the study overall: Samples taken during acute and convalescent COVID-19 were collected in the United States, Italy and Spain.

The Seattle patients joined while their infection was active and were tracked longitudinally afterward. This clone is a singleton in its sample. In the source study's methods: Nucleated cell counts were estimated from reference gene primer amplification. Data came from immunoSEQ multiplex PCR; TCRdb stores just in-frame clones and leaves some out. V and J calls and clone size are as listed in that table; D and trimming were resolved from the DNA. This sample has 150,000 to 250,000 clones, with about 93% found just once. Sequences were obtained from peripheral blood. This TCR was sampled from a man under 40 with COVID-19, enrolled during active disease.

The CDR3 nucleotides are TGTGCCAGCAGCTTTGGACAGGGGGGCAATCAGCCCCAGCATTTT. The encoded protein is CASSFGQGGNQPQHF. V and J are TRBV7-9 and TRBJ1-5; 10 bases are a match to TRBD1. The length of the CDR3 is 15 residues. The junction had 1 base not matched to a gene; V was cut back by 3 bases and J by 2 bases. Germline assignment: CDR1 SEHNR and CDR2 FQNEAQ (reference sequence).